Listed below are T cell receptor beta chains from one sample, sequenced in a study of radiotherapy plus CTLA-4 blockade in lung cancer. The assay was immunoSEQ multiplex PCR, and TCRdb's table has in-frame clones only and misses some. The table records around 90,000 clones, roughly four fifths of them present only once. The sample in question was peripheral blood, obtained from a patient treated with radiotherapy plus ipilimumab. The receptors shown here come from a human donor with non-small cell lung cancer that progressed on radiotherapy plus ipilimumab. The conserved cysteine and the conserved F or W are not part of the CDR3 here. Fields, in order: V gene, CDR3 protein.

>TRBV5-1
ASSLGQGGTEAF
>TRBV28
ASSSLLAGDSYEQY
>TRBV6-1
ASNSNGRGNTEAF
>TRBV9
ASSPSSGSARYEQY
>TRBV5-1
ASRREGQGTGELF
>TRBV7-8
ASSPRQVTGGYT
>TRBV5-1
ASSLAGHLRDNEQF
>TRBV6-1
ASRFRQGRADTQY
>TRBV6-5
ASSYSGGGWGYGYT
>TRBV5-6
ASSFWDRGNTEAF
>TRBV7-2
ASSLVSRVGNQPQH
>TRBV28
ATDVRSYNEQF
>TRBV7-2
ASSLGDRGQGAQY
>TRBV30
AWSGTGGPNYGYT
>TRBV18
ASSPGKDYGYT
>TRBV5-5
ASSFGVEQF
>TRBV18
ASSAGTGWEQY
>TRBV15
ATSRDSGFGTEAF
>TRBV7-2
ASSLGFGRYSGANVLT
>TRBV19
ASSIDAGPTDTQY
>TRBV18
ASSPGTQTYEQY
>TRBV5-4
ASTYRDQRGETQY
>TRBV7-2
ASSTTSGSSYEQY
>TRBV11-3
ASSLAYYEQY
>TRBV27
ASSPLGVKNGYT
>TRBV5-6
ASSFFWGTGSHQPQH
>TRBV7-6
ASSLGGVDYEQY
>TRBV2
ASSEASLPDTQY
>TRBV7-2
ASSLKSGGSLYEQY
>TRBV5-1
ASSGGQGARTDTQY
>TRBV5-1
ASSISTGGPPGELF
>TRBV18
ASSLRGQETQY
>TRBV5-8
ASSLGQVSYEQY
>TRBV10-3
AISEGDYNEQF
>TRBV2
ASRRQGGLGAKNIQY
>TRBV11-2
ASSLTGGGGELF
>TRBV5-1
ASSVQGGSPLH
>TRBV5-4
ASSLRDSNYNEQF
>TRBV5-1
ASSLVPGGLTGELF
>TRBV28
ASRYDRTVQETQY
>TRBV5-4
ASSLVGANYGYT
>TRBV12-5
ASAQQGANTEAF
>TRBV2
ASTRTSGASYEQY
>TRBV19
ASSIDRLPGEPQH
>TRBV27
ASSLAIREGRYEQY